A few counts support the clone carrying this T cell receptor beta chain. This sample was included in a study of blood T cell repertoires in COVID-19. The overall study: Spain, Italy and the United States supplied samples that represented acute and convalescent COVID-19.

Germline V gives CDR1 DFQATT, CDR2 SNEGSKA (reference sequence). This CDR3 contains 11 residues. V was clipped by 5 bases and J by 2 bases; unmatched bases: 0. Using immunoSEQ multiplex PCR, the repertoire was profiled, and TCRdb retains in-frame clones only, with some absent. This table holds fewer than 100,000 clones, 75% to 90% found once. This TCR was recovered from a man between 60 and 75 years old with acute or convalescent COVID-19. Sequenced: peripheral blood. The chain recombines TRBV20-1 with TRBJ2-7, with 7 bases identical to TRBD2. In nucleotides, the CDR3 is TGCAGTGCTGCGGGAGCCTACGAGCAGTACTTC. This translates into CSAAGAYEQYF.